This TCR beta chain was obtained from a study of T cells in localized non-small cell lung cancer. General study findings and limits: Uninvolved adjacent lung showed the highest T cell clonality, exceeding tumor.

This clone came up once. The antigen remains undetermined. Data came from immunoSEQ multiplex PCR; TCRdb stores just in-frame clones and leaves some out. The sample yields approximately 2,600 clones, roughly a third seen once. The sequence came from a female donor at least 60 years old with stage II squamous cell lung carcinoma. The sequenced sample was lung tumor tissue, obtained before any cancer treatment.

The DNA for the CDR3 is TGTGCTAGTGGTCTCCCCGGGAGAGGGGGCCAAGAGACCCAGTACTTC. Its protein is CASGLPGRGGQETQYF. The rearrangement links TRBV12-5 to TRBJ2-5, with D perhaps matching TRBD1 or TRBD2 (6 bases each). V lost 5 bases, J lost 1 base, and 17 bases lay in between. The CDR3 has 16 residues. From germline, CDR1 is LGHNT and CDR2 FRNRAP.